Here is one T cell receptor (beta chain) with its context. Its antigen is not identified. This sample is drawn from a study of T cell repertoires in cytomegalovirus infection. Across the whole study: CMV infection and matching HLA type were both indicated by public TCR beta signatures.

Trimming removed 1 base from V and 6 bases from J; junction bases left unmatched: 12. Germline V gene sequence: CDR1 MGHRA, CDR2 YSYEKL. This CDR3 has 16 residues. Study results and limitations: The ex vivo response was dominated by HLA-C-restricted CMV-specific TCR beta clonotypes.

TCRdb reprocessed the reads via MiXCR and lists one record per CDR3 protein. The data show about 310,000 distinct CDR3 sequences, roughly a sixth seen once. Sample: PBMCs. The sequence came from a human donor in good health (CMV status not recorded). Some clones in this sample may be carry-over from other donors' samples. The genes are TRBV4-1 and TRBJ2-7; 7 bases line up with TRBD1. This chain's CDR3 is CASSQVTSAHRGEQYF. DNA of the CDR3: TGCGCCAGCAGCCAAGTAACGTCTGCCCACAGGGGCGAGCAGTACTTC.